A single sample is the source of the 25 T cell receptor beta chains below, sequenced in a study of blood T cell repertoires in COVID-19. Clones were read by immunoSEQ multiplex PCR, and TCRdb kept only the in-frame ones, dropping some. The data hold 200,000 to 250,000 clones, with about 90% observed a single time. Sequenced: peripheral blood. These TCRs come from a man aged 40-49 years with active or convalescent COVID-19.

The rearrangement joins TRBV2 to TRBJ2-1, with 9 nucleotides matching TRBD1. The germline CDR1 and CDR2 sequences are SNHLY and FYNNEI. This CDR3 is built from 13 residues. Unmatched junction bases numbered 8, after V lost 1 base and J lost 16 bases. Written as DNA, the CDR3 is TGTGCCAGCAGTGAAGGGGTAGGGACAGGGTGTTTCTTC. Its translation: CASSEGVGTGCFF.

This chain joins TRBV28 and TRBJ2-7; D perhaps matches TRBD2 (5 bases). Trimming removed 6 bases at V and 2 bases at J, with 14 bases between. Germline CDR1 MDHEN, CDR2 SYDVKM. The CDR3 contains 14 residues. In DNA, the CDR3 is TGTGCCAGCAGCAGACATGGAGGTCCCTACGAGCAGTACTTC. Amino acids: CASSRHGGPYEQYF. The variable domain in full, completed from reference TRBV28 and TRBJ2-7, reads DVKVTQSSRYLVKRTGEKVFLECVQDMDHENMFWYRQDPGLGLRLIYFSYDVKMKEKGDIPEGYSVSREKKERFSLILESASTNQTSMYLCASSRHGGPYEQYFGPGTRLTVT.

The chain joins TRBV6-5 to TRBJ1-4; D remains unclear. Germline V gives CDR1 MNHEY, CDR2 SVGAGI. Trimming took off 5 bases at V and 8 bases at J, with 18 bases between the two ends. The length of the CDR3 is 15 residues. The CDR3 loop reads CASSTQRVEVEKLFF. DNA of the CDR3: TGTGCCAGCAGTACACAGCGGGTAGAGGTAGAAAAACTGTTTTTT.

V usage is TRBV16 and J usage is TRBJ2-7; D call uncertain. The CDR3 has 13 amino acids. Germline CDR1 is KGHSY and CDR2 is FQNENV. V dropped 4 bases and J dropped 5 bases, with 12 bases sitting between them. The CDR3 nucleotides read TGTGCCAGCAGCCCTATTCAGCGCGACGAGCAGTACTTC. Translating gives CASSPIQRDEQYF.

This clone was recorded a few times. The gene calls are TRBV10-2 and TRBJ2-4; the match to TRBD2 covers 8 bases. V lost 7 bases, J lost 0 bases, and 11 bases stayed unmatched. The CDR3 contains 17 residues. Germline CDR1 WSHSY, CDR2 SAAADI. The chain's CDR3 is CASKPGGDLLAKNIQYF. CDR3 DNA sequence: TGCGCCAGCAAGCCCGGGGGGGATCTACTAGCCAAAAACATTCAGTACTTC.

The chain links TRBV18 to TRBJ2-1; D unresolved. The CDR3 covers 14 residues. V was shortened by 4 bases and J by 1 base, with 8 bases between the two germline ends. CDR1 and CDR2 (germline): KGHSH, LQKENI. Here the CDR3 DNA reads TGTGCCAGCTCACGAGAGATTTCCTACAATGAGCAGTTCTTC. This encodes CASSREISYNEQFF.

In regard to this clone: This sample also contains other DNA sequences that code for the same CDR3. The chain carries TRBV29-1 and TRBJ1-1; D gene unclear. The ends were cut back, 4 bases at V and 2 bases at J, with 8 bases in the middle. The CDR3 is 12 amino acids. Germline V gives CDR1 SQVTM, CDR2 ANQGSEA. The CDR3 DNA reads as TGCAGCGTTGTGGGCAGCAACACTGAAGCTTTCTTT. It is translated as CSVVGSNTEAFF.

CDR3 coding DNA: TGTGCCAGCGTCGATTCAGGGGCAACTAATGAAAAACTGTTTTTT. Its translation: CASVDSGATNEKLFF. This chain uses TRBV25-1 with TRBJ1-4, with D possibly being TRBD1 (6 bases). The CDR3 totals 15 residues. CDR1 is MGHDK, CDR2 SYGVNS, per germline. Trimming stripped 8 bases from V and 0 bases from J, with 13 bases between. The full variable domain, its missing parts supplied by reference TRBV25-1 and TRBJ1-4, is EADIYQTPRYLVIGTGKKITLECSQTMGHDKMYWYQQDPGMELHLIHYSYGVNSTEKGDLSSESTVSRIRTEHFPLTLESARPSHTSQYLCASVDSGATNEKLFFGSGTQLSVL.

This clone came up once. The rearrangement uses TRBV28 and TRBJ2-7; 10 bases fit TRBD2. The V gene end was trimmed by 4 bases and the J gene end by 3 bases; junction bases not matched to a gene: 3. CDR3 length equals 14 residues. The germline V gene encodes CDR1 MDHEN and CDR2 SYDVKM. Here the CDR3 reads CASSSGLAVYEQYF. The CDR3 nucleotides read TGTGCCAGCAGTTCAGGACTAGCGGTCTACGAGCAGTACTTC.

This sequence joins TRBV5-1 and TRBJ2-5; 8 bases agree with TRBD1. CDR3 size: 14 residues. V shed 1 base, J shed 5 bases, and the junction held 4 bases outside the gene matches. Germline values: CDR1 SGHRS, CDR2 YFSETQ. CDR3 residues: CASSLSGQAETQYF. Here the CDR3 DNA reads TGCGCCAGCAGCTTGTCGGGACAGGCTGAGACCCAGTACTTC.

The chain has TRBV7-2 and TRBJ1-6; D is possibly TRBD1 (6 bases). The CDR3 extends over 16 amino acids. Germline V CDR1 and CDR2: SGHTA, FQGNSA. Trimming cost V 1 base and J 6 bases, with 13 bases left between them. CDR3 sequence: CASSLGPTGFNSPLHF. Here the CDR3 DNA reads TGTGCCAGCAGCTTAGGGCCCACAGGGTTTAATTCACCCCTCCACTTT. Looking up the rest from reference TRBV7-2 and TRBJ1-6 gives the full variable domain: GAGVSQSPSNKVTEKGKDVELRCDPISGHTALYWYRQSLGQGLEFLIYFQGNSAPDKSGLPSDRFSAERTGGSVSTLTIQRTQQEDSAVYLCASSLGPTGFNSPLHFGNGTRLTVT.

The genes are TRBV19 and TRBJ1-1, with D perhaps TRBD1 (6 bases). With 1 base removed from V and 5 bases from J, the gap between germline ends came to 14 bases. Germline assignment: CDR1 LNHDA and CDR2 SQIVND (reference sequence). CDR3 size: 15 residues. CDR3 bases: TGTGCCAGTAGTATAGTGGGGGCAGGGGTGACTGAAGCTTTCTTT. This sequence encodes CASSIVGAGVTEAFF.

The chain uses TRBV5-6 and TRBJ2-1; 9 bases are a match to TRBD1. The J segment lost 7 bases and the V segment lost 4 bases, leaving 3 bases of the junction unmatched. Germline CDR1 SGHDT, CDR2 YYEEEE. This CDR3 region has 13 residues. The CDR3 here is CASSPGTGNEQFF. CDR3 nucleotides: TGTGCCAGCAGCCCCGGGACAGGGAATGAGCAGTTCTTC. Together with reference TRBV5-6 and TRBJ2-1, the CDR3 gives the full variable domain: DAGVTQSPTHLIKTRGQQVTLRCSPKSGHDTVSWYQQALGQGPQFIFQYYEEEERQRGNFPDRFSGHQFPNYSSELNVNALLLGDSALYLCASSPGTGNEQFFGPGTRLTVL.

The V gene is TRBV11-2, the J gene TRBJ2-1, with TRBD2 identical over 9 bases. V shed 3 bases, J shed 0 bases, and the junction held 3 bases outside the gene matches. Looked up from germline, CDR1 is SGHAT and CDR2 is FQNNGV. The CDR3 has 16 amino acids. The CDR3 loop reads CASSLRGGSSYNEQFF. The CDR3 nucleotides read TGTGCCAGCAGCTTGCGGGGGGGGAGCTCCTACAATGAGCAGTTCTTC.

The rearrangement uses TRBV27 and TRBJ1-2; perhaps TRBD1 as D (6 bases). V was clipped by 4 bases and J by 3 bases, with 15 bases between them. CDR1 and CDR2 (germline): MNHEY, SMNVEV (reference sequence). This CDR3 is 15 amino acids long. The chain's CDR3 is CASSSQTGIYYGYTF. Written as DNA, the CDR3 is TGTGCCAGCAGTTCCCAAACAGGGATCTACTATGGCTACACCTTC.

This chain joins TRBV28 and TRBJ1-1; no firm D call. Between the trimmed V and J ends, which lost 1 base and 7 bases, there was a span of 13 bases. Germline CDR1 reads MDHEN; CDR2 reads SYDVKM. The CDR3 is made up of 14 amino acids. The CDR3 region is CASSLFRRQVEAFF. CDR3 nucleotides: TGTGCCAGCAGTTTATTCAGGAGGCAGGTTGAAGCTTTCTTT.

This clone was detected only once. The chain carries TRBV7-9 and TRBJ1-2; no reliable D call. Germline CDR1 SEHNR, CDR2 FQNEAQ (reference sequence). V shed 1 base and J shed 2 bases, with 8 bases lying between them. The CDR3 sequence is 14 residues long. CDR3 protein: CASSLVGVNYGYTF. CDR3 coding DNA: TGTGCCAGCAGCTTAGTCGGAGTCAACTATGGCTACACCTTC.

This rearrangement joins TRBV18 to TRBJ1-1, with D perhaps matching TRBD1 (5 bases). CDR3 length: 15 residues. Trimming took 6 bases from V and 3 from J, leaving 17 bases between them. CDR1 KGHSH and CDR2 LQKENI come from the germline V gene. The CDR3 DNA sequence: TGTGCCAGCTCCCCGGGCATCACAGGAGACACTGAAGCTTTCTTT. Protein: CASSPGITGDTEAFF.

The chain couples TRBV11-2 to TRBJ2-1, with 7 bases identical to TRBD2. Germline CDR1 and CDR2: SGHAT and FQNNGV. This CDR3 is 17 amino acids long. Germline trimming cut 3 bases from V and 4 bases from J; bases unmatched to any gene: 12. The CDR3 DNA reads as TGTGCCAGCAGCTTTCTTCAGGTAATAGCGGGTTACAATGAGCAGTTCTTC. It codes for CASSFLQVIAGYNEQFF.

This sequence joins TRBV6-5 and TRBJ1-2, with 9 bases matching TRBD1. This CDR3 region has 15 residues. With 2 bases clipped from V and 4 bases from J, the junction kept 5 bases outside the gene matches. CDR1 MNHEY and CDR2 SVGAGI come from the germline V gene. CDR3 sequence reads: CASSYAGQGSYGYTF. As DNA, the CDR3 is TGTGCCAGCAGTTACGCAGGACAGGGGTCCTATGGCTACACCTTC.

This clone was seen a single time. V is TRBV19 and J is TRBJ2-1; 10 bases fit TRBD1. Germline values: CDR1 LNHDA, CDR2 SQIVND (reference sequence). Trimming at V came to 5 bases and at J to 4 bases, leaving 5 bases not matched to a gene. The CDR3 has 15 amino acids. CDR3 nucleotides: TGTGCCAGTAGTTTCCGACAGGGGGCGTACAATGAGCAGTTCTTC. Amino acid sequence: CASSFRQGAYNEQFF.

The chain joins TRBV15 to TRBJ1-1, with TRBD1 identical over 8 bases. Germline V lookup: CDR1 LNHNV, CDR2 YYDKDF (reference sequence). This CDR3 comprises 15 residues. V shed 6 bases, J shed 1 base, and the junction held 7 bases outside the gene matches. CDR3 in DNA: TGTGCCACCAGGAGGCAGGGGGCCCCGAACACTGAAGCTTTCTTT. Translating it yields CATRRQGAPNTEAFF.

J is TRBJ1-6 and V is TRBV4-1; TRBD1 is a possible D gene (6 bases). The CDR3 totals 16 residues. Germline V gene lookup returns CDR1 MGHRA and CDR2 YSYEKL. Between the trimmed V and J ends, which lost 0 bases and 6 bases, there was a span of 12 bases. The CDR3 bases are TGCGCCAGCAGCCAAGACGAGGGAGGGGGTAATTCACCCCTCCACTTT. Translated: CASSQDEGGGNSPLHF.

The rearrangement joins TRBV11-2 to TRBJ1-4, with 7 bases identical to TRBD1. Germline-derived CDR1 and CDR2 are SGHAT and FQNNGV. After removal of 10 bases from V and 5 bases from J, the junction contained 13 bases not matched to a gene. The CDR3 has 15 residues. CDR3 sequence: CATCTGENTNEKLFF. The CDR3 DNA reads TGTGCCACCTGTACAGGGGAAAATACAAATGAAAAACTGTTTTTT. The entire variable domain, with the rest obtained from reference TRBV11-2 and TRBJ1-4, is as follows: EAGVAQSPRYKIIEKRQSVAFWCNPISGHATLYWYQQILGQGPKLLIQFQNNGVVDDSQLPKDRFSAERLKGVDSTLKIQPAKLEDSAVYLCATCTGENTNEKLFFGSGTQLSVL.

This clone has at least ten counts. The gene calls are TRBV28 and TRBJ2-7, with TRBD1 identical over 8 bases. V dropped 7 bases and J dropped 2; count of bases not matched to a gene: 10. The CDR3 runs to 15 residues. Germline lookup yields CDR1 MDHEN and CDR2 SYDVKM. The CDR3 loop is CASTRYRGQAYEQYF. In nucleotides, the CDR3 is TGTGCCAGCACCCGCTATAGGGGACAGGCCTACGAGCAGTACTTC.